This record looks at one T cell receptor (beta chain) sequence and its context. With a much larger clone just one base away, this may be a read error. Isolation of naive CD8 T cells was achieved by sorting on a CD8+CD4-CCR7+CD45RA+ phenotype. This sample stems from a study of molecular identifiers for immune sequencing clone quantification. The CDR3 is 17 amino acids. Germline CDR1 reads MDHEN; CDR2 reads SYDVKM. Bulk TCR libraries were made with methods that had been previously described and with listed TCR primers. Via MiXCR, TCRdb re-called the PCR reads, giving one row per CDR3 protein. The sample records about 630,000 distinct CDR3 sequences, about 25% being singletons.

The material sequenced was naive CD8+ T cells from blood, with Jurkat cell RNA spiked in. Noted subset: FACS-sorted CD8+CD4-CCR7+CD45RA+ naive T cells. The TCR sequence derives from a human donor in good health. Some libraries in this study had Jurkat cell RNA spiked in. The chain links TRBV28 to TRBJ2-3, with 8 bases lining up with TRBD2. The CDR3 here is CASTLGRSGRRTDTRYF. CDR3 bases: TGTGCCAGCACTTTGGGCAGAAGCGGGAGACGCACAGATACGCGGTATTTT.